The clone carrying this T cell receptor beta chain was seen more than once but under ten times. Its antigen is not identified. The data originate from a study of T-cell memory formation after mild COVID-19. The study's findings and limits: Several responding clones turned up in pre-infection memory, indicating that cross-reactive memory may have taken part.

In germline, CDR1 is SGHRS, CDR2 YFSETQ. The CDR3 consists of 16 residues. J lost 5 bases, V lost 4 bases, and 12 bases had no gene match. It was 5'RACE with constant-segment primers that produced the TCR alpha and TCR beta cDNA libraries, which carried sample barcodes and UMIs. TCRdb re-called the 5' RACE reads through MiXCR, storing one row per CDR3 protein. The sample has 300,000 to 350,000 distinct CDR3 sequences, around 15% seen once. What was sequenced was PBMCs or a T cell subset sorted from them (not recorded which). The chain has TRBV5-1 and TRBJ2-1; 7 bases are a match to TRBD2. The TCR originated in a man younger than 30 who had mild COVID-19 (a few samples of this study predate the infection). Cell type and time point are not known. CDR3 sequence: CASSRALLASHNEQFF. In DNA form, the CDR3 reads TGCGCCAGCAGCAGGGCGTTACTAGCGTCGCACAATGAGCAGTTCTTC. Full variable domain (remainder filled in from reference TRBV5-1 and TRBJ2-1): KAGVTQTPRYLIKTRGQQVTLSCSPISGHRSVSWYQQTPGQGLQFLFEYFSETQRNKGNFPGRFSGRQFSNSRSEMNVSTLELGDSALYLCASSRALLASHNEQFFGPGTRLTVL.